These 13 T cell receptor beta chains came from one sample sequenced in a study of Ad26.COV2.S vaccination and SARS-CoV-2 variants. Some clones are missing from TCRdb's copy, which holds only in-frame ones; the method was immunoSEQ multiplex PCR. Counted here are about 400,000 clones, 92% occurring once; the ten biggest clones make up 1.5% to 2%. Treatment denoted: some 20 received Ad26.COV2.S at low or high dose, single or two shots; about 5 received placebo; per-sample allocation not given. Samples came from day 63 after the first vaccine or placebo injection. Sequencing used peripheral blood, obtained in a trial of Ad26.COV2.S vaccine versus placebo. These receptors originate from a person between 18 and 65 years old who received the Ad26.COV2.S COVID-19 vaccine or a placebo.

The chain couples TRBV7-6 to TRBJ1-1, with 10 positions matching TRBD1. The CDR3 has 14 amino acids. Germline V gene lookup returns CDR1 SGHVS and CDR2 FNYEAQ. The V segment lost 3 bases and the J segment 2 bases; nucleotides outside the gene matches: 0. CDR3 sequence: CASSLTGGNTEAFF. DNA of the CDR3: TGTGCCAGCAGCTTGACAGGGGGCAACACTGAAGCTTTCTTT.

CDR3 nucleotides: TGTGCCAGCAGGCTAGCGGGGGGTTACTACAATGAGCAGTTCTTC. This gives the protein CASRLAGGYYNEQFF. The genes are TRBV6-5 and TRBJ2-1, with TRBD2 matching 11 bases. J was trimmed by 3 bases and V by 6 bases; bases with no gene match: 4. The CDR3 covers 15 residues. CDR1 and CDR2 (germline): MNHEY, SVGAGI.

The rearrangement links TRBV30 to TRBJ1-6; D unresolved. This CDR3 spans 18 amino acids. Trimming pared 3 bases from V and 2 bases from J, leaving 20 bases between. Germline V lookup: CDR1 GTSNPN, CDR2 SVGIG (reference sequence). The CDR3 nucleotides read TGTGCCTGGAGGCAACGGAACATGGGCCTCACCTATAATTCACCCCTCCACTTT. Protein: CAWRQRNMGLTYNSPLHF.

CDR3 bases: TGTGCCAGCAGCCCGACTGGGGTGGCGGAAAATTCACCCCTCCACTTT. This gives the protein CASSPTGVAENSPLHF. The chain recombines TRBV7-8 with TRBJ1-6, with D unresolved. Germline CDR1 is SGHVS and CDR2 is FQNEAQ. V dropped 5 bases and J dropped 7 bases, with 18 bases sitting between them. The CDR3 extends over 16 amino acids.

The rearrangement links TRBV18 to TRBJ2-3; TRBD2 agrees at 7 bases. This CDR3 has 15 amino acids. CDR1 and CDR2 (germline): KGHSH, LQKENI. Trimming took 4 bases from V and 0 from J; bases not matched to a gene: 4. The DNA of the CDR3 is TGTGCCAGCTCACTACCGGGACTAAGCACAGATACGCAGTATTTT. This encodes CASSLPGLSTDTQYF.

This chain joins TRBV29-1 and TRBJ1-2, with a weak D call TRBD1 (6 bases). V was cut by 7 bases and J by 1 base, with 19 bases left in between. The CDR3 has 15 amino acids. Looked up from germline, CDR1 is SQVTM and CDR2 is ANQGSEA. The CDR3 DNA follows: TGCAGCGCGACGGGGGTCGGGGGCAGTAACTATGGCTACACCTTC. Protein product: CSATGVGGSNYGYTF.

The chain combines TRBV7-2 with TRBJ1-4; D perhaps matches TRBD1 (5 bases). CDR3 size: 17 residues. Trimming pared 6 bases from V and 3 bases from J, leaving 20 bases between. Germline CDR1 and CDR2: SGHTA and FQGNSA. DNA for the CDR3: TGTGCCAGCAGTCCAGTGGGGCAGAGCAGGGCTAATGAAAAACTGTTTTTT. Translation: CASSPVGQSRANEKLFF.

The V gene is TRBV24-1, the J gene TRBJ2-7, with a possible D match to TRBD2 (5 bases). The CDR3 is 13 amino acids. Germline V lookup: CDR1 KGHDR, CDR2 SFDVKD. The V and J ends lost 5 bases and 2 bases respectively, with 9 bases between them. The CDR3 bases are TGTGCCACCAGTGCGGGGATCGCCTACGAGCAGTACTTC. It codes for CATSAGIAYEQYF.

This clone was counted a single time. The V call is TRBV13, the J call TRBJ2-1; 13 positions agree with TRBD2. This CDR3 is 16 amino acids long. Trimming took 5 bases from V and 4 from J; bases not matched to a gene: 5. CDR1 PRHDT and CDR2 FYEKMQ come from the germline V gene (reference sequence). In DNA, the CDR3 is TGTGCCAGCAGCCCCTGGACTAGCGGGGGTTACAATGAGCAGTTCTTC. Translating gives CASSPWTSGGYNEQFF.

J is TRBJ2-1 and V is TRBV7-2; D not resolved. The CDR3 runs to 15 residues. Germline CDR1 is SGHTA and CDR2 is FQGNSA. V lost 1 base and J 0 bases, leaving 7 bases between the germline ends. In nucleotides, the CDR3 is TGTGCCAGCAGCTTAGGCGTTAGCTCCTACAATGAGCAGTTCTTC. Translating it yields CASSLGVSSYNEQFF.

The chain is built from TRBV7-2 and TRBJ1-1, with TRBD1 matching over 11 bases. The CDR3 contains 16 residues. CDR1 is SGHTA and CDR2 is FQGNSA in the germline V gene. With V trimmed by 1 base and J by 0 bases, 1 base remained unmatched. CDR3 in DNA: TGTGCCAGCAGCTTAGGGACAGGGGGCGTGAACACTGAAGCTTTCTTT. Protein sequence: CASSLGTGGVNTEAFF.

This chain uses TRBV30 with TRBJ1-2, with a possible D match to TRBD1 (6 bases). The V end lost 5 bases, the J end lost 6 bases, and 13 bases lay between the germline ends. CDR1 is GTSNPN, CDR2 SVGIG, per germline (reference sequence). This CDR3 is built from 12 residues. The DNA of the CDR3 is TGTGCCTGGCAAACAGGGTCGGATGGCTACACCTTC. Translating gives CAWQTGSDGYTF.

This clone was counted once. The V call is TRBV6-5, the J call TRBJ2-7; a possible D gene is TRBD2 (6 bases). Germline V gene sequence: CDR1 MNHEY, CDR2 SVGAGI. The ends were cut back, 4 bases at V and 3 bases at J, with 10 bases in the middle. The CDR3 extends over 13 amino acids. CDR3 amino acids: CASSSGLYYEQYF. The CDR3, as DNA: TGTGCCAGCAGTTCGGGACTCTACTACGAGCAGTACTTC.